This T cell receptor (beta chain) was sequenced in a study of cytomegalovirus exposure and HLA in healthy donors (dated 2017 in TCRdb). Turning to the overall study: An earlier analysis of about 560 of the donors reported 276 Gb of sequence data and some 110 million unique TCR beta sequences obtained from around 180 million T cells. A later analysis re-analyzed previously published TCR beta repertoires from 650 to 800 donors and added high-resolution HLA genotyping to study TCR occurrence patterns. All discovery cohort repertoires had been generated on a single sequencing platform. The study aimed to test whether cataloging public T cell receptors could reveal signatures of past pathogen exposure. A few DR-DQ haplotypes were treated as single units for association and clustering because of strong linkage in the cohort. The later analysis used no new phenotypic data to find candidate immune exposures, relying instead on TCR beta sequences and their occurrence across donors. Donor age, sex, ethnicity and CMV serostatus were collected together with the repertoire data. Among over 350 genotyped donors of the cohort, an average of approximately 240,000 unique TCR beta nucleotide sequences were sequenced per donor, approximately 20% of them non-productive. An early release covering more than 500 HLA-typed donors comprised roughly 300 gigabases of sequencing data and approximately 85 million unique TCR sequences. Along with the approximately 700-subject first cohort, a separate validation cohort of over a hundred different subjects was used. HLA typing included class I and class II loci at four-digit resolution. Using immunosequencing, the study profiled T cell repertoires from 666 subjects and related those repertoires to cytomegalovirus serostatus. To decide whether each TCR beta V gene segment behaved as functional or pseudogenic, an earlier analysis of several hundred of the donors relied on high-throughput TCR beta sequencing. High-throughput TCR immunosequencing, statistical association of individual TCRs with disease status, and machine learning were combined to predict cytomegalovirus infection status. Typing coverage differed by locus: A, B, C, DRB1 and DQB1 were typed in roughly 620-630 donors, DQA1 in 500 to 550, DPA1 in 600 to 610, and DPB1 in about 450. Of the approximately 400 genotyped donors, over 70% fell in the genetic ancestry cluster associated with self-reported Caucasian donors. Genome-wide SNP genotypes for about 55% of the roughly 670 donors were used in a later genetic analysis, which treated that subset as a discovery cohort. What the study reported, not specific to this receptor: About 17 rarely observed V segments, including chromosome 9 orphons, were excluded from the earlier analysis of approximately 500 of the donors because counts were too low. In both the original and validation cohorts, the classifier was reported to diagnose cytomegalovirus status with high specificity and sensitivity. V-gene and J-gene trimming of TCR beta chains was associated with a missense DCLRE1C variant in a later genetic analysis, and the association was replicated in an independent cohort. A few of the identified cytomegalovirus-associated TCR beta chains were confirmed in vitro to be specific for cytomegalovirus antigens. The cohort was sequenced for TCR beta chains only, and without alpha or paired-chain data the features that could be detected were limited. CMV serostatus was the only immune exposure information available for the cohort. A further reported finding was that TCR beta sequences accurately predicted the HLA-A and HLA-B alleles for most subjects in the first cohort. When HLA alleles, especially DR and DQ, strongly co-occurred, TCR associations were difficult to assign to individual alleles. According to the authors, the approach could potentially be generalized to other disease states and immunological phenotypes. According to a later analysis, most CMV-associated TCR beta chains appeared to be HLA-restricted, and the HLA associations seemed to be driven largely by CMV exposure. Across donors, most TCR sequences were observed very rarely, whereas some public TCRs were present in many individuals. A cluster of highly shared sequence variants was judged likely to be a technical artifact of the sequencing pipeline. Linkage disequilibrium might explain the correlated functional status among segregating V segments, but an unknown experimental factor could not be excluded. In a later analysis, the rate of TCR association differed among HLA loci, with DRB1 alleles having the most associated TCRs and HLA-C alleles having the fewest. At a false discovery rate of 0.05, a later analysis linked 16,951 TCR beta sequences to specific HLA alleles. According to a later analysis, parvovirus B19, influenza, CMV and Epstein-Barr virus appeared linked to several top co-occurrence clusters. In a later genetic analysis, fewer N-insertions in productive TCRs were reported among donors in an Asian-associated ancestry cluster than the roughly 640-donor mean. Because HLA typing was missing for some donors at each locus, association tests included only the typed subset. Because the 87-base-pair reads could not distinguish some IMGT-functional V segments, including TRBV6-2 and TRBV6-3, those segments were excluded. Sequencing depth was assumed to be roughly uniform across donors in the presence/absence analyses, though that assumption may not hold. In a later analysis, HLA-associated TCR beta chains were found to be more clonally expanded and to have lower generation probabilities than equally common non-associated chains. The study listed 150 to 200 TCR beta chains as associated with cytomegalovirus. In an earlier analysis of approximately 600 of the donors, most TCR beta V segments were observed in productive rearrangements about 90% or about 30% of the time, broadly matching IMGT annotations.

V is clipped by 0 bases and J by 5 bases, and the sequence between their germline boundaries is 5 bases long. The CDR3 numbers 14 residues from cysteine through phenylalanine. Kept here is only the CDR3 DNA, which spans 42 bases and is read in frame from base 1. Taken from the germline V gene, the CDR1 and CDR2 loops are MNHEY and SVGAGI. Remarks on this clone: Its target antigen remains unknown. Base qualities are not recorded, but no much larger clone differs from it by a single base.

The cohort comprised fewer than 700 healthy bone marrow donors. All cohort members were sampled while nominally healthy, although unrecorded immune exposures were likely present. CMV serostatus was recorded as positive for about 300 and negative for about 50% of the roughly 670 cohort members, whereas no CMV serostatus was recorded for the donor in question. A peripheral blood sample was collected from each donor, and TCR beta sequencing was performed on peripheral blood mononuclear cells. The Qiagen DNeasy Blood Extraction Kit was used to extract genomic DNA from the blood cell samples. Library generation was performed with the immunoSEQ multiplex PCR assay. The multiplex PCR relied on a mix of 60 forward primers for TCR Vbeta segments and 13 reverse primers for TCR Jbeta segments. Amplification of the CDR3 region of rearranged TCR beta genes was performed with a multiplex PCR assay on genomic DNA. On the Illumina HiSeq System, the amplified TCR beta libraries were sequenced as 87-base-pair reads. Concerning the study's data processing: A later analysis counted about 80 million unique TCR beta chains across the 640 or so repertoires, and around 9.9 million of these chains were shared by at least two donors. Raw reads were error-corrected and collapsed into unique sequences by a nearest-neighbor algorithm in which closely related sequences were merged to remove PCR and sequencing errors. To assign V, D and J gene segments, CDR3 sequences were aligned to IMGT reference sequences. For a sequence to be retained, a match of at least six nucleotides to both a V gene segment and a J gene segment was required. A rearrangement counted as productive if the CDR3 had no stop codons and remained in frame with V and J, and every other rearrangement counted as non-productive. CDR3 was defined according to IMGT convention as the region running from the second conserved V-encoded cysteine to the conserved J-encoded phenylalanine. The earlier analysis of some 600 of the donors excluded sequences that lacked an unambiguous match to a single V gene segment. In an earlier analysis of approximately 550 of the donors, V segments were called functional above 56.7% productive rearrangements and were called segregating when the between-donor standard deviation exceeded 5%. A statistical classification framework was built for diagnosing cytomegalovirus status from the catalog of TCR beta chain sequences. V and J gene assignment, in a later analysis, came from comparing TCR nucleotide sequences with IMGT/GENE-DB human TR gene sequences. Using the TCRdist pipeline, a later analysis assigned CDR3 sequences along with most-parsimonious VDJ recombination scenarios. In a later analysis, each TCR beta chain was defined by its CDR3 amino acid sequence together with its V-gene family, and reads without a unique V-gene family were excluded. As a way to deal with suspected cross-contamination and a sequencing artifact, a later analysis dropped 592 nucleotide sequences that were highly shared and had low generation probability. In a later analysis, a clonal expansion index was calculated for each public chain from normalized within-repertoire ranks of inferred template counts. In a later analysis, generation probabilities were computed with a VDJ recombination model fitted to out-of-frame rearrangements, and the resulting probabilities were checked against IGoR. Hypergeometric tests were used in a later analysis to score TCR-TCR, TCR-HLA and TCR-CMV co-occurrence, with a repertoire-size bias correction applied to the TCR pairs. In a later analysis, false discovery rates were estimated by permuting HLA or CMV assignments 20 times. In a later analysis, co-occurring TCRs were grouped using DBSCAN, and TCRdist sequence similarity was added for clustering within HLA-allele-positive subsets. For co-occurrence clustering, repertoires with fewer than 30,000 or more than 120,000 public chains were excluded, along with roughly five repertoires with anomalous nucleotide sharing. This is the immuneACCESS table as TCRdb keeps it, with only in-frame sequences that have V and J called. A part of the clones is gone; compared with another copy, unresolved V genes explain less than half, and the rest is unexplained. Clone size and V and J calls were adopted from that table, with D and trimming inferred from the DNA. For this sample the table gives over 65,000 clones, of which more than 60% were detected only once. The ten largest clones capture around 15% of the sample.

The rearranged segments are TRBV6-5 and TRBJ1-6; the D region possibly corresponds to TRBD1 (5 bases align). Input material: PBMCs. The source is a human donor in good health. The CDR3 sequence is CASSYSGDNSPLHF. The sequenced DNA is TGTGCCAGCAGTTACTCAGGGGATAATTCACCCCTCCACTTT.